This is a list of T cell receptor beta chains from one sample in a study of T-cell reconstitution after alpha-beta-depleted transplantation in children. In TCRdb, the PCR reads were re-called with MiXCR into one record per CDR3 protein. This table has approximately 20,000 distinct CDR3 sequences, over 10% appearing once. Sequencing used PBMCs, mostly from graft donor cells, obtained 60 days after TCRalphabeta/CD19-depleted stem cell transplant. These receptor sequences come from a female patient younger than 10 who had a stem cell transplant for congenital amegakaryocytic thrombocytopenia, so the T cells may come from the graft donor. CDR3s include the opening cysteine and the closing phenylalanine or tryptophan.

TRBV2	CASSWTSGSTGELFF
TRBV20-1	CSARFTGTGAYNEQFF
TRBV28	CASSPSATNEKLFF
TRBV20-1	CSARDVGASIYEQYF
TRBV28	CASIEGLNRGYGYTF
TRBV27	CASSSRVSSYNEQFF
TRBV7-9	CASTNSHDGEQFF
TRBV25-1	CASSVAAGGRTDTQYF
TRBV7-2	CASSLQSGRAYEQFF
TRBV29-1	CSVVVARGLGTDTQYF
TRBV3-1	CASSQPGTSGEETQYF
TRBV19	CASARGPTKNLTGYTF
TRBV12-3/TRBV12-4	CASSLGREGEQFF
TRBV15	CATSLSDYNEQFF
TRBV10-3	CAISGTGGHEQYF
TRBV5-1	CASRFRGETQYF
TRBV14	CASSRSSGANVLTF
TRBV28	CASSFRVGPYEQYF
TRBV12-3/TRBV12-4	CASPPWWGYNEQFF
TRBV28	CASKVGGTGIPEAFF
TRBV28	CASSTVLDRAHLLDTGELFF
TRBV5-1	CASSLAPQGGRTNSPLHF
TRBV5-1	CASSLVDRGTDTQYF
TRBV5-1	CASSLRREAHTGELFF
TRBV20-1	CSAREASGRATYNEQFF
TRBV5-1	CASSWLLADTQYF
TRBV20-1	CSARPRTFPLYGYTF
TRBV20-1	CSARVGYGNTEAFF